Following are 17 T cell receptor beta chains from one sample sequenced in a study of T cells in localized non-small cell lung cancer. Produced via immunoSEQ multiplex PCR; TCRdb's table is partial and in-frame only. The repertoire consists of roughly 25,000 clones, with about nine tenths occurring once and the leading ten covering 0.85% to 1.4%. The sequences come from peripheral blood, collected before any cancer treatment. The receptors stem from a woman aged 40 to 75 with stage I lung adenocarcinoma.

The rearrangement joins TRBV20-1 to TRBJ2-3; D is uncertain. Trimming left V 7 bases short and J 6 bases short, with 11 bases between. The V gene's germline CDR1 is DFQATT and CDR2 SNEGSKA (reference sequence). There are 11 residues in the CDR3. The CDR3 sequence: CSVRALDTQYF. CDR3 DNA sequence: TGCAGTGTCCGAGCGTTGGATACGCAGTATTTT.

This sequence joins TRBV2 and TRBJ1-2, with unresolved D. The CDR3 length is 14 residues. Trimming stripped 3 bases from V and 5 bases from J, with 13 bases between. Germline CDR1 and CDR2: SNHLY and FYNNEI. CDR3 in DNA: TGTGCCAGCAGTGACAAGGTCCCGTTTTATGGCTACACCTTC. The encoded protein is CASSDKVPFYGYTF.

In this sample, this clone turned up once. The chain combines TRBV6-6 with TRBJ2-2; no definite D call. Trimming removed 5 bases from V and 3 bases from J, with 7 bases in between. Germline assignment: CDR1 MNHNY and CDR2 SVGAGI (reference sequence). The CDR3 is made up of 13 amino acids. CDR3 residues: CASSRRDTGELFF. The CDR3 nucleotides are TGTGCCAGCAGTCGTAGGGACACCGGGGAGCTGTTTTTT.

V gene TRBV27 combines with J gene TRBJ2-7; 7 bases fit TRBD1. CDR1 MNHEY and CDR2 SMNVEV come from the germline V gene (reference sequence). V lost 7 bases, J lost 0 bases, and 6 bases stayed unmatched. The CDR3 is 14 amino acids. The CDR3 sequence: CASKGAGASYEQYF. CDR3 bases: TGTGCCAGCAAGGGGGCAGGCGCCTCCTACGAGCAGTACTTC.

The gene calls are TRBV9 and TRBJ2-7, with 10 nucleotides matching TRBD1. Germline V gives CDR1 SGDLS, CDR2 YYNGEE. V lost 4 bases and J lost 6; bases outside the gene matches: 7. The CDR3 is 14 amino acids. CDR3 residues: CASSPMGDRGEQYF. CDR3 bases: TGTGCCAGCAGCCCCATGGGGGACAGGGGCGAGCAGTACTTC.

The chain combines TRBV5-4 with TRBJ1-5; no clear D gene. The CDR3 sequence is 13 residues long. V was clipped by 1 base and J by 7 bases, with 9 bases between them. The germline CDR1 and CDR2 sequences are SGHNT and YYREEE (reference sequence). CDR3 coding DNA: TGTGCCAGCAGCTTGTCGGAAGGACAGCCCCAGCATTTT. Its translation: CASSLSEGQPQHF.

This clone was seen only once. V gene TRBV28 combines with J gene TRBJ1-1; TRBD1 matches at 7 bases. The germline V gene encodes CDR1 MDHEN and CDR2 SYDVKM. After removal of 2 bases from V and 6 bases from J, the junction contained 6 bases not matched to a gene. The CDR3 consists of 14 residues. The CDR3 DNA sequence: TGTGCCAGCAGTTTAGACAGGGTGAGGGCTGAAGCTTTCTTT. It encodes CASSLDRVRAEAFF.

The rearrangement joins TRBV11-3 to TRBJ2-3; D remains unclear. The CDR3 runs 13 residues. Germline lookup yields CDR1 SGHNT and CDR2 YENEEA. V lost 4 bases and J lost 3, with 8 bases in between. The CDR3 DNA reads as TGTGCCAGCAGCTCCCTAGTAACAGATACGCAGTATTTT. Protein product: CASSSLVTDTQYF. Together with reference TRBV11-3 and TRBJ2-3, the CDR3 gives the full variable domain: EAGVVQSPRYKIIEKKQPVAFWCNPISGHNTLYWYLQNLGQGPELLIRYENEEAVDDSQLPKDRFSAERLKGVDSTLKIQPAELGDSAVYLCASSSLVTDTQYFGPGTRLTVL.

The V call is TRBV5-6, the J call TRBJ1-1; no reliable D call. V was cut by 6 bases and J by 1 base, with 7 bases left in between. Germline values: CDR1 SGHDT, CDR2 YYEEEE. This CDR3 region has 12 residues. CDR3 sequence (DNA): TGTGCCAGCAACCCGAGGAACACTGAAGCTTTCTTT. Its translation is CASNPRNTEAFF.

The rearrangement joins TRBV7-6 to TRBJ2-5, with D perhaps given as TRBD1 or TRBD2 (5 bases each). This CDR3 spans 15 amino acids. Germline loops: CDR1 SGHVS, CDR2 FNYEAQ. The V end was cut by 2 bases, the J end by 3 bases, with 13 bases between. This chain's CDR3 is CASSLNVGTEETQYF. CDR3 DNA: TGTGCCAGCAGCTTAAATGTTGGGACGGAAGAGACCCAGTACTTC.

V is TRBV5-1 and J is TRBJ1-6; D not resolved. Looked up from germline, CDR1 is SGHRS and CDR2 is YFSETQ. The CDR3 consists of 15 residues. Trimming removed 1 base from V and 8 bases from J, with 13 bases in between. In DNA form, the CDR3 reads TGCGCCAGCAGCTTGACTCAGGTTCGGGATTCACCCCTCCACTTT. Its protein product is CASSLTQVRDSPLHF.

The chain links TRBV7-2 to TRBJ1-4, with D possibly matching TRBD1 (6 bases). The CDR3 spans 15 residues. Germline loops: CDR1 SGHTA, CDR2 FQGNSA. V was clipped by 2 bases and J by 8 bases, with 15 bases between them. The CDR3, as DNA: TGTGCCAGCAGCTTATACGGACAGCGTAACGAAAAACTGTTTTTT. Its protein is CASSLYGQRNEKLFF.

The V gene is TRBV4-3, the J gene TRBJ2-1, with D possibly TRBD2 on 5 matching bases. CDR1 and CDR2 from the germline V gene are LGHNA and YSLEER. The CDR3 is 13 residues long. Trimming stripped 1 base from V and 7 bases from J, with 8 bases between. The CDR3 protein is CASSQVEENEQFF. The CDR3 DNA reads as TGCGCCAGCAGCCAAGTGGAGGAGAATGAGCAGTTCTTC.

The J gene is TRBJ2-7, the V gene TRBV18; D is unresolved. The CDR3 is 16 residues long. V lost 1 base, J lost 1 base, and 14 bases lay in between. Germline CDR1 and CDR2: KGHSH and LQKENI. CDR3 nucleotide sequence: TGTGCCAGCTCACCACGGGCACCGGAAGGGTCCTACGAGCAGTACTTC. Residues: CASSPRAPEGSYEQYF.

The V and J genes are TRBV5-1 and TRBJ2-3, with 9 bases identical to TRBD2. The length of the CDR3 is 15 residues. Unmatched junction bases numbered 7, after V lost 2 bases and J lost 6 bases. Looked up from germline, CDR1 is SGHRS and CDR2 is YFSETQ. CDR3 sequence reads: CASSFSAGGGDTQYF. In DNA, the CDR3 is TGCGCCAGCAGCTTTTCAGCGGGAGGCGGGGATACGCAGTATTTT.

V and J are TRBV9 and TRBJ1-6; D gene ambiguous. CDR1 and CDR2 (germline): SGDLS, YYNGEE. V lost 4 bases and J 5 bases, leaving 10 bases between the germline ends. The CDR3 length is 14 residues. The DNA of the CDR3 is TGTGCCAGCAGCCCTCAGATGGATAATTCACCCCTCCACTTT. It codes for CASSPQMDNSPLHF. Full variable domain (rest looked up from reference TRBV9 and TRBJ1-6): DSGVTQTPKHLITATGQRVTLRCSPRSGDLSVYWYQQSLDQGLQFLIQYYNGEERAKGNILERFSAQQFPDLHSELNLSSLELGDSALYFCASSPQMDNSPLHFGNGTRLTVT.

CDR3 sequence: CASSHPSGQGNEQYF. CDR3 nucleotide sequence: TGTGCCAGCAGCCACCCCTCCGGACAGGGAAACGAGCAGTACTTC. The chain joins TRBV4-2 to TRBJ2-7; 8 nucleotides match TRBD1. The trim removed 3 bases at V and 5 bases at J, leaving 9 bases unmatched. The germline V gene has CDR1 LGHNA and CDR2 YNFKEQ. This CDR3 is 15 amino acids long.